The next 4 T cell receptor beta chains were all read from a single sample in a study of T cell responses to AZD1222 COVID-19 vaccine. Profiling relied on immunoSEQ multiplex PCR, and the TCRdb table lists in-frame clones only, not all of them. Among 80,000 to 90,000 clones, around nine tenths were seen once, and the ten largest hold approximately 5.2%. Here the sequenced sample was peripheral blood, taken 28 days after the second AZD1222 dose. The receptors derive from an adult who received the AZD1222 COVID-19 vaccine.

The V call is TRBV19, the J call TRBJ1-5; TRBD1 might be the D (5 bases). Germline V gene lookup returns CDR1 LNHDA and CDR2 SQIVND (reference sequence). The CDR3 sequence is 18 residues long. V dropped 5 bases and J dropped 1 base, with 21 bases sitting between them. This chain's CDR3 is CASSFFVAGRGSNQPQHF. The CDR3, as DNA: TGTGCCAGTAGTTTCTTCGTGGCCGGCCGGGGGAGCAATCAGCCCCAGCATTTT.

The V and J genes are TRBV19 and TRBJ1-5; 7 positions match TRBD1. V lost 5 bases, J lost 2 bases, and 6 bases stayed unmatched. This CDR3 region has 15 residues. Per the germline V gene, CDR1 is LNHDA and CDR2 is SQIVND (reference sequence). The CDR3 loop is CASSRQGTGNQPQHF. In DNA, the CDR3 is TGTGCCAGTAGTCGACAGGGAACGGGCAATCAGCCCCAGCATTTT.

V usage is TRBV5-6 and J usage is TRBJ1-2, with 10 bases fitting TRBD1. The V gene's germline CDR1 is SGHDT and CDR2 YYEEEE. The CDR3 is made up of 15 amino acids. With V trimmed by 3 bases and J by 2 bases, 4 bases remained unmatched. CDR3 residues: CASSSLDRGNYGYTF. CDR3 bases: TGTGCCAGCAGCTCACTGGACAGGGGGAACTATGGCTACACCTTC.

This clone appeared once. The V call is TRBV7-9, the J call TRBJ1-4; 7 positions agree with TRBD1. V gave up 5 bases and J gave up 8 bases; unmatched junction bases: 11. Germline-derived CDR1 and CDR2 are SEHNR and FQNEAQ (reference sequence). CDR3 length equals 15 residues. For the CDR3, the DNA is TGTGCCAGCAGCCGAACGACAGGGATAGTCGAAAAACTGTTTTTT. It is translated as CASSRTTGIVEKLFF. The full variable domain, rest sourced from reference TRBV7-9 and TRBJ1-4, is DTGVSQNPRHKITKRGQNVTFRCDPISEHNRLYWYRQTLGQGPEFLTYFQNEAQLEKSRLLSDRFSAERPKGSFSTLEIQRTEQGDSAMYLCASSRTTGIVEKLFFGSGTQLSVL.